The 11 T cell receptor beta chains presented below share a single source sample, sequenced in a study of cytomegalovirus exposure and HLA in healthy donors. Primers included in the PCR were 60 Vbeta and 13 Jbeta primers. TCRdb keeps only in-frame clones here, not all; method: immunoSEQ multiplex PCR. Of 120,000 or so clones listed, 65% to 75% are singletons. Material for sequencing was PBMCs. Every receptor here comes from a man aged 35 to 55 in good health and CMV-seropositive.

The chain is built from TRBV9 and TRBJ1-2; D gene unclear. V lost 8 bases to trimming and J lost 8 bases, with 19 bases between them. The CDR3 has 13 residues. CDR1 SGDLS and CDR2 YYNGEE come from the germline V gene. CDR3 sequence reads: CASSRNPIGGYTF. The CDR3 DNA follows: TGTGCCAGTTCTCGGAATCCCATCGGGGGCTACACCTTC.

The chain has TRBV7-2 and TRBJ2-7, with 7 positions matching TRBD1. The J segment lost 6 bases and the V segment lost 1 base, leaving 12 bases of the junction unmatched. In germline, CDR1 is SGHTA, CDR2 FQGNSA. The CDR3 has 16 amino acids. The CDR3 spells CASSLVRGDRLTEQYF. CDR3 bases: TGTGCCAGCAGCTTAGTAAGAGGGGACAGACTCACCGAGCAGTACTTC. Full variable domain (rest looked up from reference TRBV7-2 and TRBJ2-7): GAGVSQSPSNKVTEKGKDVELRCDPISGHTALYWYRQSLGQGLEFLIYFQGNSAPDKSGLPSDRFSAERTGGSVSTLTIQRTQQEDSAVYLCASSLVRGDRLTEQYFGPGTRLTVT.

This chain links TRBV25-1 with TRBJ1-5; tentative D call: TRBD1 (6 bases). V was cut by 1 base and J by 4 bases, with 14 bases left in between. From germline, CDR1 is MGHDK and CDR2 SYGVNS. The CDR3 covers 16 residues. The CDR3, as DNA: TGTGCCAGCAGTGAATCCTCCAGGGGCGGTAATCAGCCCCAGCATTTT. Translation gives CASSESSRGGNQPQHF. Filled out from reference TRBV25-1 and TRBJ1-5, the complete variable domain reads EADIYQTPRYLVIGTGKKITLECSQTMGHDKMYWYQQDPGMELHLIHYSYGVNSTEKGDLSSESTVSRIRTEHFPLTLESARPSHTSQYLCASSESSRGGNQPQHFGDGTRLSIL.

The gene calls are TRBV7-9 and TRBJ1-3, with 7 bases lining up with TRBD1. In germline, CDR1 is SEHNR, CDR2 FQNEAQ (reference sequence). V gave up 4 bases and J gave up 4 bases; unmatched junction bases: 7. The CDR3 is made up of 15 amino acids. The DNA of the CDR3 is TGTGCCAGCAGCTCCCCCGACAGGGCCGGAAACACCATATATTTT. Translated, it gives CASSSPDRAGNTIYF. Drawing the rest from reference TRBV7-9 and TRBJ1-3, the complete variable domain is DTGVSQNPRHKITKRGQNVTFRCDPISEHNRLYWYRQTLGQGPEFLTYFQNEAQLEKSRLLSDRFSAERPKGSFSTLEIQRTEQGDSAMYLCASSSPDRAGNTIYFGEGSWLTVV.

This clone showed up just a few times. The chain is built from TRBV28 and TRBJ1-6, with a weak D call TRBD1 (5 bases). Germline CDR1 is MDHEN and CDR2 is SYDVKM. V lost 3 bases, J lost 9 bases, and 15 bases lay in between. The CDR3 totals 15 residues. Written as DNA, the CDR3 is TGTGCCAGCAGTTTGGGTCAGGGCAGTAGTTCACCCCTCCACTTT. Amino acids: CASSLGQGSSSPLHF.

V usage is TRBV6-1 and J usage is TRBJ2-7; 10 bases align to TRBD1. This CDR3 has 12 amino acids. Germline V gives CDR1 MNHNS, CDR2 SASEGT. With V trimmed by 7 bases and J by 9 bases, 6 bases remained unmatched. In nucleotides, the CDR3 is TGTGCCAGCAACGACAGGGGGCTAAGGCAGTACTTC. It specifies CASNDRGLRQYF.

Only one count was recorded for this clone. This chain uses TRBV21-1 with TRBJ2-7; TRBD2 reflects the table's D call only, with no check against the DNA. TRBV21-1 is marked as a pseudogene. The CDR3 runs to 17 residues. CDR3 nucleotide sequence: TGTGCCAGCAGCAATGGCGGGACGCCCCTAGGCTCCTACGAGCAGTACTTC. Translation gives CASSNGGTPLGSYEQYF.

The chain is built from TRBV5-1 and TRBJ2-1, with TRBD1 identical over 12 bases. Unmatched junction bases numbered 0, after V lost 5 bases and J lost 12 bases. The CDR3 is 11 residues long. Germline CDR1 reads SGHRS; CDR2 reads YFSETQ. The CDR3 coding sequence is TGCGCCAGCAGGGGACAGGGGGCGCAGTTCTTC. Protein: CASRGQGAQFF.

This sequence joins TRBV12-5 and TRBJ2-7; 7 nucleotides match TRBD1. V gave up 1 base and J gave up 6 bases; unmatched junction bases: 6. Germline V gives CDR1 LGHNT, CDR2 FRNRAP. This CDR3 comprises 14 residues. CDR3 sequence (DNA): TGTGCTAGTGGTTTGGGAGACAGGGACGGCGAGCAGTACTTC. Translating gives CASGLGDRDGEQYF.

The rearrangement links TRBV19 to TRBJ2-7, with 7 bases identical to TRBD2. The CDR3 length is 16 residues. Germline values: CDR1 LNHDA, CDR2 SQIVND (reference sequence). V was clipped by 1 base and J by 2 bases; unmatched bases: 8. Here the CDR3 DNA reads TGTGCCAGTAGTATAGTTGGCGGGAGTGTTCCCTACGAGCAGTACTTC. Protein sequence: CASSIVGGSVPYEQYF.

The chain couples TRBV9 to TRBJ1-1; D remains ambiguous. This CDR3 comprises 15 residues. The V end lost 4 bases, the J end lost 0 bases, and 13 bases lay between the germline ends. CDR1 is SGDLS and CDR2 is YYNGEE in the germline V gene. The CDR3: CASSTHTDMNTEAFF. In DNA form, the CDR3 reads TGTGCCAGCAGCACCCACACAGATATGAACACTGAAGCTTTCTTT.